A single sample gave rise to the 17 T cell receptor beta chains below, sequenced in a study of blood T cells in healthy people across ages (dated by TCRdb to between 2015 and 2017). The protocol used for the library was 5' RACE. Instrument on record: Illumina HiSeq 2500. A second PCR of about 6 to 11 cycles was run with a J-beta primer mix and a sample-barcoded 5' primer. The raw public reads went through TCRdb reprocessing: fastp at Q25, MiXCR clone calling, in-frame beta chains kept. Every distinct CDR3 protein forms one entry, paired with its most common genes and DNA. This sample lists 790,000 or so distinct CDR3 sequences; around 50% were detected once. The ten largest clones represent 20% to 30% of the sample. Sequencing used blood. The receptors shown here come from a man aged 40-49 years in good health.

The chain links TRBV9 to TRBJ2-1; tentative D call: TRBD2 (6 bases). CDR1 and CDR2 (germline): SGDLS, YYNGEE. Trimming removed 3 bases from V and 12 bases from J, with 13 bases in between. The CDR3 runs to 12 residues. The chain's CDR3 is CASSAGGDSQFF. The CDR3 DNA is TGTGCCAGCAGCGCCGGTGGGGACTCGCAGTTCTTC.

The chain has TRBV5-5 and TRBJ1-5; a weak D match, TRBD1 (5 bases). The CDR3 length is 15 residues. The germline gives CDR1 SGHKS, CDR2 YYEKEE (reference sequence). V was trimmed by 4 bases and J by 4 bases, leaving 15 bases between them. CDR3 DNA: TGTGCCAGCAGCCCGTTACCGGGACCTAATCAGCCCCAGCATTTT. This sequence encodes CASSPLPGPNQPQHF.

CDR3 in DNA: TGCAGCGTAGATACGGACAGAACCTATGGCTACACCTTC. This gives the protein CSVDTDRTYGYTF. This chain uses TRBV29-1 with TRBJ1-2; maybe TRBD1 (6 bases). V was clipped by 6 bases and J by 4 bases, with 15 bases between them. The germline CDR1 and CDR2 sequences are SQVTM and ANQGSEA. The CDR3 consists of 13 residues.

This sequence joins TRBV27 and TRBJ2-5; 10 nucleotides agree with TRBD1. Trimming cost V 5 bases and J 2 bases; bases outside gene matches: 11. Looked up from germline, CDR1 is MNHEY and CDR2 is SMNVEV (reference sequence). The CDR3 length is 17 residues. CDR3 sequence (DNA): TGTGCCAGCAGTAAGGTTACGGGGACAGGGGTTCAAGAGACCCAGTACTTC. The encoded protein is CASSKVTGTGVQETQYF.

This clonotype has only a few counts. The V and J genes are TRBV9 and TRBJ2-5; 8 bases align to TRBD2. The V gene's germline CDR1 is SGDLS and CDR2 YYNGEE. J was trimmed by 5 bases and V by 2 bases; bases with no gene match: 11. The CDR3 has 16 residues. The CDR3 sequence is CASSVGTSTIRETQYF. The CDR3 bases are TGTGCCAGCAGCGTGGGGACTAGTACGATCCGGGAGACCCAGTACTTC.

The chain carries TRBV6-2 or TRBV6-3 and TRBJ2-1; unclear D gene. The CDR3 covers 15 residues. Trimming shortened V by 7 bases and J by 0 bases, and 13 bases separated the two germline ends. In germline, CDR1 is MNHEY, CDR2 SVGEGT. The CDR3 loop is CASILDGNSYNEQFF. Written as DNA, the CDR3 is TGTGCCAGCATTCTCGACGGTAACTCCTACAATGAGCAGTTCTTC.

There are a few counts of this clonotype. This chain uses TRBV25-1 with TRBJ2-5; possible D gene TRBD1, 6 bases. Trimming cost V 9 bases and J 4 bases, with 21 bases left between them. The germline V gene has CDR1 MGHDK and CDR2 SYGVNS. There are 15 residues in the CDR3. CDR3 residues: CASADSNVRGETQYF. CDR3 sequence (DNA): TGTGCCAGTGCGGACAGTAATGTAAGAGGAGAGACCCAGTACTTC.

V usage is TRBV28 and J usage is TRBJ2-7; D might be TRBD2 (6 bases). Trimming removed 3 bases at V and 2 bases at J, with 14 bases between. The CDR3 sequence is 15 residues long. Germline CDR1 and CDR2: MDHEN and SYDVKM. Written as DNA, the CDR3 is TGTGCCAGCAGTTTCGCCAACGGGGAGGCCTACGAGCAGTACTTC. It encodes CASSFANGEAYEQYF.

The CDR3 loop is CSARKGEGSYNEQFF. CDR3 nucleotide sequence: TGCAGTGCTAGGAAGGGAGAGGGTTCCTACAATGAGCAGTTCTTC. This chain links TRBV20-1 with TRBJ2-1; weak D call: TRBD2 (5 bases). Trimming removed 3 bases at V and 1 base at J, with 13 bases between. The germline gives CDR1 DFQATT, CDR2 SNEGSKA (reference sequence). The length of the CDR3 is 15 residues.

This clonotype was detected only a few times. The J gene is TRBJ2-5, the V gene TRBV29-1; 10 bases are shared with TRBD2. Germline CDR1 reads SQVTM; CDR2 reads ANQGSEA. The CDR3 spans 15 residues. The ends lost 1 base at V and 0 bases at J; junction bases unmatched: 2. CDR3 amino acids: CSVEGTSGNQETQYF. In nucleotides, the CDR3 is TGCAGCGTTGAAGGGACTAGCGGAAACCAAGAGACCCAGTACTTC.

This clonotype has ten or more counts. V and J are TRBV7-9 and TRBJ2-1; 7 bases align to TRBD1. The V segment lost 5 bases and the J segment 5 bases; nucleotides outside the gene matches: 6. The germline V gene encodes CDR1 SEHNR and CDR2 FQNEAQ (reference sequence). CDR3 size: 14 residues. Here the CDR3 reads CASSRLTGNNEQFF. CDR3 nucleotides: TGTGCCAGCAGCCGTTTGACAGGGAACAATGAGCAGTTCTTC.

In its sample, this clonotype was seen a few times. The genes are TRBV27 and TRBJ1-2; 8 nucleotides match TRBD1. In germline, CDR1 is MNHEY, CDR2 SMNVEV (reference sequence). Trimming cost V 8 bases and J 4 bases; bases outside gene matches: 6. The CDR3 totals 13 residues. The CDR3 loop reads CASAGQGIYGYTF. The CDR3 DNA reads as TGTGCCAGCGCCGGACAGGGCATCTATGGCTACACCTTC.

The CDR3 coding sequence is TGTGCCAGCACCCACACAACAGGGGGCTTCGGCACAGATACGCAGTATTTT. Translating it yields CASTHTTGGFGTDTQYF. The chain links TRBV6-1 to TRBJ2-3; the match to TRBD1 covers 9 bases. The CDR3 extends over 17 amino acids. CDR1 and CDR2 from the germline V gene are MNHNS and SASEGT. Germline trimming cut 7 bases from V and 1 base from J; bases unmatched to any gene: 12.

The chain recombines TRBV6-5 with TRBJ1-5; D gene ambiguous. Trimming took off 6 bases at V and 5 bases at J, with 11 bases between the two ends. The germline CDR1 and CDR2 sequences are MNHEY and SVGAGI. There are 13 residues in the CDR3. The CDR3 is CASSPGGHQPQHF. The CDR3 DNA reads TGTGCCAGCAGCCCGGGTGGTCATCAGCCCCAGCATTTT.

V gene TRBV24-1 combines with J gene TRBJ1-5; TRBD1 is a possible D gene (6 bases). CDR3 length: 16 amino acids. V lost 2 bases, J lost 3 bases, and 13 bases lay in between. Germline-derived CDR1 and CDR2 are KGHDR and SFDVKD. CDR3 region: CATSDSRTAYNQPQHF. The CDR3 DNA reads as TGTGCCACCAGTGATTCCCGGACAGCCTACAATCAGCCCCAGCATTTT.

This clonotype was counted only a few times. The chain is built from TRBV28 and TRBJ2-5; no reliable D call. Gene TRBJ2-7 matches the end of the DNA better, so the J call may be wrong. Germline assignment: CDR1 MDHEN and CDR2 SYDVKM. The CDR3 spans 13 residues. CDR3 residues: CASSPPARDEQYF. DNA of the CDR3: TGTGCCAGCAGTCCCCCCGCCCGCGACGAGCAGTACTTC.

The genes are TRBV15 and TRBJ2-7; D may be TRBD1 (6 bases). Per germline, CDR1 LNHNV and CDR2 YYDKDF (reference sequence). The CDR3 is made up of 16 amino acids. V gave up 1 base and J gave up 0 bases, with 13 bases separating them. CDR3 loop: CATSRGGDRFSYEQYF. The CDR3 DNA reads as TGTGCCACCAGCAGAGGCGGCGACAGGTTCTCCTACGAGCAGTACTTC.